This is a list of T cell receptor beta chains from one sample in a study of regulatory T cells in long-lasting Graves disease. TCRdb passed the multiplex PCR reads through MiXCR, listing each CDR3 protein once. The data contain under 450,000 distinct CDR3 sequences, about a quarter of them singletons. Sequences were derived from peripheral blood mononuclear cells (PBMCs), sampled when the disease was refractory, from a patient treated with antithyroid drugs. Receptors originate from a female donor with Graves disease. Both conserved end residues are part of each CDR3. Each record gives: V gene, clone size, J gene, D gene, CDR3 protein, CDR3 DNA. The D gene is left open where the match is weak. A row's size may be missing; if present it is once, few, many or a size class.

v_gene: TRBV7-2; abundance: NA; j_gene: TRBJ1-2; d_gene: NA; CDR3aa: CAGSLGRRANYGYTF; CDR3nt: TGTGCCGGCAGCTTAGGGAGAAGGGCTAACTATGGCTACACCTTC
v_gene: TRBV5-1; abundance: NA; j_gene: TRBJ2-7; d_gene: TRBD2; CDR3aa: CASSYGGASGYYEQYF; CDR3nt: TGCGCCAGCAGCTACGGCGGTGCTAGCGGCTACTACGAGCAGTACTTC
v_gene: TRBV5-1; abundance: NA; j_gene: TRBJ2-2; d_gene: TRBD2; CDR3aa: CASSPGTSGGSMTGELFF; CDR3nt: TGCGCCAGCAGCCCAGGGACTAGCGGGGGAAGTATGACCGGGGAGCTGTTTTTT
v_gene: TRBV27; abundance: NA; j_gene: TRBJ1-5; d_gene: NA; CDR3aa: CASSFSGAVQPQHF; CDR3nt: TGTGCCAGCAGTTTCTCAGGGGCGGTTCAGCCCCAGCATTTT
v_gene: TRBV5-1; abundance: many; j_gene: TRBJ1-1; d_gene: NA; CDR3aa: CASYNTLNTEAFF; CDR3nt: TGCGCCAGCTACAACACTCTGAACACTGAAGCTTTCTTT
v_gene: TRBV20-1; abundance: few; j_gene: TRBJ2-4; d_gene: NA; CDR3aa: CSARADGYIQYF; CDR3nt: TGCAGTGCTAGAGCGGACGGTTACATTCAGTACTTC
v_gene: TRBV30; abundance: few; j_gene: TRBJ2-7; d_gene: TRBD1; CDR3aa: CAWISNRGTYEQYF; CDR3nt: TGTGCCTGGATTTCAAACAGGGGGACCTACGAGCAGTACTTC
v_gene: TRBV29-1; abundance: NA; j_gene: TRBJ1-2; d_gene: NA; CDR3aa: CSVDMGNKGDFAGYTF; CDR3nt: TGCAGCGTTGATATGGGTAACAAGGGGGATTTTGCTGGCTACACCTTC
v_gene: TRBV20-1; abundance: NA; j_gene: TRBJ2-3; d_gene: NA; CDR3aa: CSAVSGGTDTQYF; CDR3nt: TGCAGTGCTGTCTCGGGGGGCACAGATACGCAGTATTTT
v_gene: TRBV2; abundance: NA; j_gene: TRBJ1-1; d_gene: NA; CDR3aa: CASSESRQLNTEAFF; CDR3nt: TGTGCCAGCAGTGAATCGCGGCAGCTTAACACTGAAGCTTTCTTT
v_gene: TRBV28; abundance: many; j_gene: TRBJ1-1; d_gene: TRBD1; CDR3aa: CAVRTGGITGTEAFF; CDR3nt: TGTGCCGTCCGGACAGGGGGAATCACCGGCACTGAAGCTTTCTTT
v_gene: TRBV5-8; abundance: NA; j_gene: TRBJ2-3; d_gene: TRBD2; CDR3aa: CASSRNTGLAGRGDTQYF; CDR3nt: TGTGCCAGCAGCCGTAACACAGGACTAGCGGGACGAGGGGATACGCAGTATTTT
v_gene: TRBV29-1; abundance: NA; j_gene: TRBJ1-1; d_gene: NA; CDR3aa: CSAREGDTEAFF; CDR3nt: TGCAGCGCAAGGGAAGGGGACACTGAAGCTTTCTTT
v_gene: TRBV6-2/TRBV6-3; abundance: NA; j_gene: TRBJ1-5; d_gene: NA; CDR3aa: CASSLGERGQPQHF; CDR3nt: TGTGCCAGCAGTTTAGGCGAGCGGGGTCAGCCCCAGCATTTT
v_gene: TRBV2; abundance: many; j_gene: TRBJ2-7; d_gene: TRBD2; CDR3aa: CASSEMASGRREQYF; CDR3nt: TGTGCCAGCAGTGAAATGGCTAGCGGGAGAAGGGAGCAGTACTTC
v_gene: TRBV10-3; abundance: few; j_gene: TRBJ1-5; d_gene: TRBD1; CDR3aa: CAISANGPGQGLGSNQPQHF; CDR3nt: TGTGCCATCAGCGCAAATGGTCCGGGACAGGGGCTAGGAAGCAATCAGCCCCAGCATTTT
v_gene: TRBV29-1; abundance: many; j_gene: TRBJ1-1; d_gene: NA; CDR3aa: CSVVRGITEAFF; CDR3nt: TGCAGCGTTGTTAGGGGGATCACTGAAGCTTTCTTT
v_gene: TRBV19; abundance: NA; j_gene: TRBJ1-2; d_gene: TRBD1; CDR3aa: CAPNGTGYGYTF; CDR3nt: TGTGCCCCGAACGGGACAGGCTATGGCTACACCTTC
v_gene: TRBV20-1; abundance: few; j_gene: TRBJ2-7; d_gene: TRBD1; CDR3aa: CSAGQAEQYF; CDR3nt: TGCAGTGCGGGACAGGCGGAGCAGTACTTC
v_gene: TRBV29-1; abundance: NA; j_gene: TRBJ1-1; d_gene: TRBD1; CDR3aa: CSVRTGITEAFF; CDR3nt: TGCAGCGTTAGGACAGGGATTACTGAAGCTTTCTTT
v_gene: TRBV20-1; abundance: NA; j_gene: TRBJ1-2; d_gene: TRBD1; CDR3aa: CSPHQGEGYTF; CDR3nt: TGCAGTCCACACCAGGGGGAGGGCTACACCTTC
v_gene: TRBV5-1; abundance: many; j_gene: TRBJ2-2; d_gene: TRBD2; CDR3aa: CASSLSSGRGTGELFF; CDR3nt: TGCGCCAGCAGCCTAAGTAGCGGGAGAGGTACCGGGGAGCTGTTTTTT
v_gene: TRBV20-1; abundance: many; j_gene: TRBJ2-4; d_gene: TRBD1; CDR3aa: CSATGQGNIQYF; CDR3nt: TGCAGTGCTACTGGACAGGGAAACATTCAGTACTTC
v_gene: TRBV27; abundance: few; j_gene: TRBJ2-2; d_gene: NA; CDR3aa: CATSAAMNTGELFF; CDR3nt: TGTGCCACTTCAGCGGCAATGAACACCGGGGAGCTGTTTTTT
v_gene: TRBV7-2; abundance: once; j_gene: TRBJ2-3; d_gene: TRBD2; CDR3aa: CASSLVSGGVSTDTQYF; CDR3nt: TGTGCCAGCAGCTTAGTTAGCGGGGGGGTTAGTACCGATACGCAGTATTTT
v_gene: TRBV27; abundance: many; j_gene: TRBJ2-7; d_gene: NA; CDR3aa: CASSSEGGAEQYF; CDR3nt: TGTGCCAGCTCCTCCGAAGGTGGGGCCGAGCAGTACTTC
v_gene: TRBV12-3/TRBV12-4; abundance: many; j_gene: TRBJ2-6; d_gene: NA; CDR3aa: CASSLTSAGANVLTF; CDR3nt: TGTGCCAGCAGTTTAACCAGCGCTGGGGCCAACGTCCTGACTTTC
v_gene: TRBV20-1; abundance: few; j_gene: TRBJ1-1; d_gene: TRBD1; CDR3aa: CSAREQGRGAEAFF; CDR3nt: TGCAGTGCTAGGGAACAGGGGCGTGGGGCTGAAGCTTTCTTT
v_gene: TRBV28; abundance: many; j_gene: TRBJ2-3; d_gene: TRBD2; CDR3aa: CASSSYSSGRVADTQYF; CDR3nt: TGTGCCAGCAGTTCTTACTCTAGCGGGAGGGTGGCAGATACGCAGTATTTT
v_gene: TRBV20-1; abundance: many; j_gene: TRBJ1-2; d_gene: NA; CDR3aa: CSADTSGANGYTF; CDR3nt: TGCAGTGCGGATACGTCAGGGGCAAATGGCTACACCTTC
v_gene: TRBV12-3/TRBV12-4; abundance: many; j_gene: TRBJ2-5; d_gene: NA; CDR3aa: CASSFRLTGKNQETQYF; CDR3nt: TGTGCCAGCAGTTTCCGATTGACAGGAAAAAACCAAGAGACCCAGTACTTC
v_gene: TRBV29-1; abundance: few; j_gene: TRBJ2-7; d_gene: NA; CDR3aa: CSVEGTPNYEQYF; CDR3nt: TGCAGCGTTGAAGGGACACCTAACTACGAGCAGTACTTC
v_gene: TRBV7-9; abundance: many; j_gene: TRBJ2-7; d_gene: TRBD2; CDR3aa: CASSSSGLADYEQYF; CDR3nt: TGTGCCAGCAGCTCGTCCGGACTAGCGGACTACGAGCAGTACTTC
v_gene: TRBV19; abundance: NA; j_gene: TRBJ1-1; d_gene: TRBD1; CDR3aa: CASSIVRTGTEAFF; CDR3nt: TGTGCCAGTAGTATAGTACGGACAGGCACTGAAGCTTTCTTT
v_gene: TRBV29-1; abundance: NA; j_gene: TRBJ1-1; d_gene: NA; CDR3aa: CSGTTGNTEAFF; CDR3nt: TGCAGCGGAACGACGGGGAACACTGAAGCTTTCTTT
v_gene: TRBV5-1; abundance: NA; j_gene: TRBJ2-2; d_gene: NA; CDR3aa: CASSETGSTTGELFF; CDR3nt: TGCGCCAGCAGCGAAACGGGAAGTACGACCGGGGAGCTGTTTTTT
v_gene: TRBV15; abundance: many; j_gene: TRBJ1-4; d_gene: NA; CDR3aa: CATSSFHEKLFF; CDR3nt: TGTGCCACCAGCAGTTTTCATGAAAAACTGTTTTTT
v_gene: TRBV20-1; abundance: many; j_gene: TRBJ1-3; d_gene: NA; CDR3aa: CSASIGDSGNTIYF; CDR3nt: TGCAGTGCTAGTATTGGGGACTCTGGAAACACCATATATTTT
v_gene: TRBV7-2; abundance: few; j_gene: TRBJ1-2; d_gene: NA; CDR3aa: CASSLVEGVYGYTF; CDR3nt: TGTGCCAGCAGCTTGGTGGAGGGGGTCTATGGCTACACCTTC
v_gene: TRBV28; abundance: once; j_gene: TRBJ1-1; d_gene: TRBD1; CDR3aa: CASSPPTGEGAFF; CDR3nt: TGTGCCAGCAGTCCCCCTACAGGGGAGGGAGCTTTCTTT
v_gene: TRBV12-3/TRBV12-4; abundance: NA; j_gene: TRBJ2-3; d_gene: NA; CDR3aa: CASSTSSGTDTQYF; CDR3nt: TGTGCCAGCAGCACCAGCTCGGGCACAGATACGCAGTATTTT
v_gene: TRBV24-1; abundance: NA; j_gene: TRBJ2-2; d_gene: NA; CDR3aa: CATSVGVGELFF; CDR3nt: TGTGCCACCAGTGTCGGGGTTGGAGAGCTGTTTTTT
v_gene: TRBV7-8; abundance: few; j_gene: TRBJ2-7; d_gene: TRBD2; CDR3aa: CASSPRAGTSGYEQYF; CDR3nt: TGTGCCAGCAGCCCCCGGGCCGGGACTAGTGGATACGAGCAGTACTTC
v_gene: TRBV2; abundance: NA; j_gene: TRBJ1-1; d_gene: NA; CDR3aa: CASSEGWTPRPGAFF; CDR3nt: TGTGCCAGCAGTGAGGGTTGGACCCCGAGGCCTGGAGCTTTCTTT
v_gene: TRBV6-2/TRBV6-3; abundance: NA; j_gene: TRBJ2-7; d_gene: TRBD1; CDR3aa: CASSYHRQGRSYEQYF; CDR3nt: TGTGCCAGCAGTTATCACCGACAGGGGCGATCCTACGAGCAGTACTTC
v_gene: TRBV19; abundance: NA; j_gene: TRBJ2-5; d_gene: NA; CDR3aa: CASSISGEQETQYF; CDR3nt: TGTGCCAGTAGTATCTCAGGGGAACAAGAGACCCAGTACTTC
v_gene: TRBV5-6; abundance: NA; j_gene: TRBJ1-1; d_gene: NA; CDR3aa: CASSLPPGGTEAFF; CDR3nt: TGTGCCAGCAGCCTGCCTCCTGGGGGGACTGAAGCTTTCTTT
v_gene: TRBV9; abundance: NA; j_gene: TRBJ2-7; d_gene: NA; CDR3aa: CASSVELAARSEQYF; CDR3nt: TGTGCCAGCAGCGTAGAGCTAGCTGCTCGGTCCGAGCAGTACTTC
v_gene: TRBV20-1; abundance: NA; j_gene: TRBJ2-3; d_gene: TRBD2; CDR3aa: CSAKPTRSGDTQYF; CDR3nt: TGCAGTGCTAAACCCACCCGTAGCGGGGATACGCAGTATTTT
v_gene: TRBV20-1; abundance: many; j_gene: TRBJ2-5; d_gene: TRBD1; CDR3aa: CSATDPDRDETQYF; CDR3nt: TGCAGTGCTACGGACCCGGACAGGGACGAGACCCAGTACTTC